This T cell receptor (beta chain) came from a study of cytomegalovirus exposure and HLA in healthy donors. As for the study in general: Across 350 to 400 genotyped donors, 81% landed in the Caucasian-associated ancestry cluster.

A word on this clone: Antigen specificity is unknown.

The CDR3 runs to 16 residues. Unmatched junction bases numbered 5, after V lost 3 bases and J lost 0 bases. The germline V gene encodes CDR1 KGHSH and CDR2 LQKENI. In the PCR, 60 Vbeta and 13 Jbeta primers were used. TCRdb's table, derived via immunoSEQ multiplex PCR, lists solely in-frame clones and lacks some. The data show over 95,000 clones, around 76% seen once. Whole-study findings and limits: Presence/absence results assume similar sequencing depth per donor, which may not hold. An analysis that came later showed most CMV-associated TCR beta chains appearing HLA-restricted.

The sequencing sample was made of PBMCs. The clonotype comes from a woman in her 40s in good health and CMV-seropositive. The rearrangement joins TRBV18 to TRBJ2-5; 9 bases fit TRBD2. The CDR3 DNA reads TGTGCCAGCTCACCGCGGTCTAGCGGGGACCAAGAGACCCAGTACTTC. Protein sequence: CASSPRSSGDQETQYF.